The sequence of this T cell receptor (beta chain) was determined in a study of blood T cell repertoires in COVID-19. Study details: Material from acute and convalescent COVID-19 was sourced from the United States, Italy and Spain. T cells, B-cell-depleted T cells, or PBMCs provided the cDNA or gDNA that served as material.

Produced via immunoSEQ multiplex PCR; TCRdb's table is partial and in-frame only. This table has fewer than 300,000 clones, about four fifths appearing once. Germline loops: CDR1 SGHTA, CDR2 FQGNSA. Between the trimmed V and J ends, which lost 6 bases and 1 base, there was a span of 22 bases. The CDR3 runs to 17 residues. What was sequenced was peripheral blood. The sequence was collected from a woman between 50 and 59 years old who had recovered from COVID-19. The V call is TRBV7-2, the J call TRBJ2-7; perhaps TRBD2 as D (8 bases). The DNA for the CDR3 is TGTGCCAGCAGGGAGGGGGCGGGGGGCCCTAGGTCCTACGAGCAGTACTTC. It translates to CASREGAGGPRSYEQYF.